This TCR beta chain was recorded in a study of coeliac disease (dated by TCRdb to between 2021 and 2023). Notes on the research overall: Each coeliac patient was placed into one of three groups: newly diagnosed active disease, refractory coeliac disease type I, or disease controlled by a gluten-free diet. The study applied next-generation sequencing of rearranged TRB and TRG CDR3 regions to small intestinal lymphocyte fractions from coeliac and non-coeliac patients. The study set out to describe the TR repertoires of small intestinal T cells in active coeliac disease, refractory type I coeliac disease, and coeliac disease treated with a gluten-free diet. A total of 30 or so patients took part in the full study: roughly 22 had serologically confirmed coeliac disease and 8 were controls with non-small intestinal disorders. TRB sequencing worked for samples from 27 to 35 subjects, and these included 24 paired bulk unsorted intraepithelial and lamina propria cell samples.

Aliquots of roughly 460,000 cells were frozen in DMSO/FBS in liquid nitrogen, and a single aliquot per fraction was used for sequencing. Endoscopy and small intestinal biopsy were performed in all 30 or so patients in the study. Intraepithelial cells were released by stirring biopsies for one hour at 37°C in RPMI containing EGTA, MgCl2 and 1% FBS. Genomic DNA was extracted from frozen unsorted cell fractions using the Qiagen DNeasy blood extraction kit. The paper's findings and limits, for the study overall: The authors considered the approach unsuitable for unbiased detection of gliadin-specific T cells, which are scarce and rarely shared between patients. Compared with controls, active coeliac intraepithelial and lamina propria samples had TRB and TRG repertoires of lower clonality, which suggests that diverse T cells were recruited. TRB repertoires were found to be largely private, with most amino acid sequences unique to one sample, and no significant difference in V-gene usage was found between disease groups. The separation of intraepithelial from lamina propria cells did not yield high-purity fractions, so cross-contamination between compartments was possible.

About this clone itself: No cognate antigen has been identified for it. Nothing much larger sits one base from this clone, and base qualities are not available.

The library came from the immunoSEQ multiplex PCR assay. The TR loci were subjected to amplification by multiplexed PCR, for which V gene segments served as targets of the forward primers and J gene segments as targets of the reverse primers. The amplified CDR3 regions were sequenced using the Illumina HiSeq System. Per the source publication's procedure: Closely related reads were merged with a nearest-neighbour algorithm so that PCR and sequencing errors were removed and data were collapsed into unique sequences. Repertoires were summarised in terms of clonality and T cell density, with T cell density defined as TR molecules per amount of genomic DNA input. CDR3 amino acid sequences present in at least 80% of unsorted samples were defined as public TRs, and these public TRs were then tested for differential abundance between coeliac and control samples. Disease-group differences in clonality and density were tested with Kruskal-Wallis tests followed by Dunn post-tests. The source is immuneACCESS, and TCRdb retained only in-frame sequences with V and J called. Part of the clones is not carried over; for the studies checked, unresolved V genes explain less than half of this, and the remainder is unexplained. From that table come the V and J calls and clone size; the DNA was used to work out D and trimming. For this sample the table gives 3,500 to 4,000 clones, of which approximately 72% were detected only once. The biggest ten clones account for more than 5% of the sample.

This receptor was obtained from a woman in her fifties or sixties with active celiac disease. The sample was intraepithelial lymphocytes from the gut. Per the publication, the cell subset or site label means: intraepithelial cell (IEC) fraction of small intestinal biopsy.

The CDR3 loop reads CASSVSLGATGGTQYF. The nucleotide sequence is given as TGTGCCAGCAGCGTATCTCTAGGGGCCACGGGGGGGACCCAGTACTTC. The receptor chain draws on TRBV7-2 and TRBJ2-5; 7 central bases correspond to TRBD2. The V end gives up 5 bases and the J end 7 bases, leaving 16 bases in the junction not matched to a gene. CDR1 SGHTA and CDR2 FQGNSA were looked up in the germline V gene. The CDR3 covers 16 residues, taking in both the cysteine and the phenylalanine. The read is trimmed to its CDR3 DNA, 48 bases read in frame from base 1.